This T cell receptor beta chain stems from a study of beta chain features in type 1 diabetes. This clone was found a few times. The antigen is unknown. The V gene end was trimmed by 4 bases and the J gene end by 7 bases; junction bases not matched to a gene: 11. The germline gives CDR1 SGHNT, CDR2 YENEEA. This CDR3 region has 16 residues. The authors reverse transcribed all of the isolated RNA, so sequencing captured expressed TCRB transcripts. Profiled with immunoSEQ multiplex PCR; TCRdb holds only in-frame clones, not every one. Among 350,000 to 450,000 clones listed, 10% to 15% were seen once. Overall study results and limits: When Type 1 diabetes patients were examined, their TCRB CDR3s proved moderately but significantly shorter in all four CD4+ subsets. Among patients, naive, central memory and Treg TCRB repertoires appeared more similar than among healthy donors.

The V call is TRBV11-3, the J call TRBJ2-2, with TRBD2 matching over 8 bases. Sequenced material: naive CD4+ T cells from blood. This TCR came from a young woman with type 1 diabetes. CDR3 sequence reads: CASSWDQRGLDGELFF. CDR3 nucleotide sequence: TGTGCCAGCAGCTGGGATCAGCGGGGGCTTGACGGGGAGCTGTTTTTT.